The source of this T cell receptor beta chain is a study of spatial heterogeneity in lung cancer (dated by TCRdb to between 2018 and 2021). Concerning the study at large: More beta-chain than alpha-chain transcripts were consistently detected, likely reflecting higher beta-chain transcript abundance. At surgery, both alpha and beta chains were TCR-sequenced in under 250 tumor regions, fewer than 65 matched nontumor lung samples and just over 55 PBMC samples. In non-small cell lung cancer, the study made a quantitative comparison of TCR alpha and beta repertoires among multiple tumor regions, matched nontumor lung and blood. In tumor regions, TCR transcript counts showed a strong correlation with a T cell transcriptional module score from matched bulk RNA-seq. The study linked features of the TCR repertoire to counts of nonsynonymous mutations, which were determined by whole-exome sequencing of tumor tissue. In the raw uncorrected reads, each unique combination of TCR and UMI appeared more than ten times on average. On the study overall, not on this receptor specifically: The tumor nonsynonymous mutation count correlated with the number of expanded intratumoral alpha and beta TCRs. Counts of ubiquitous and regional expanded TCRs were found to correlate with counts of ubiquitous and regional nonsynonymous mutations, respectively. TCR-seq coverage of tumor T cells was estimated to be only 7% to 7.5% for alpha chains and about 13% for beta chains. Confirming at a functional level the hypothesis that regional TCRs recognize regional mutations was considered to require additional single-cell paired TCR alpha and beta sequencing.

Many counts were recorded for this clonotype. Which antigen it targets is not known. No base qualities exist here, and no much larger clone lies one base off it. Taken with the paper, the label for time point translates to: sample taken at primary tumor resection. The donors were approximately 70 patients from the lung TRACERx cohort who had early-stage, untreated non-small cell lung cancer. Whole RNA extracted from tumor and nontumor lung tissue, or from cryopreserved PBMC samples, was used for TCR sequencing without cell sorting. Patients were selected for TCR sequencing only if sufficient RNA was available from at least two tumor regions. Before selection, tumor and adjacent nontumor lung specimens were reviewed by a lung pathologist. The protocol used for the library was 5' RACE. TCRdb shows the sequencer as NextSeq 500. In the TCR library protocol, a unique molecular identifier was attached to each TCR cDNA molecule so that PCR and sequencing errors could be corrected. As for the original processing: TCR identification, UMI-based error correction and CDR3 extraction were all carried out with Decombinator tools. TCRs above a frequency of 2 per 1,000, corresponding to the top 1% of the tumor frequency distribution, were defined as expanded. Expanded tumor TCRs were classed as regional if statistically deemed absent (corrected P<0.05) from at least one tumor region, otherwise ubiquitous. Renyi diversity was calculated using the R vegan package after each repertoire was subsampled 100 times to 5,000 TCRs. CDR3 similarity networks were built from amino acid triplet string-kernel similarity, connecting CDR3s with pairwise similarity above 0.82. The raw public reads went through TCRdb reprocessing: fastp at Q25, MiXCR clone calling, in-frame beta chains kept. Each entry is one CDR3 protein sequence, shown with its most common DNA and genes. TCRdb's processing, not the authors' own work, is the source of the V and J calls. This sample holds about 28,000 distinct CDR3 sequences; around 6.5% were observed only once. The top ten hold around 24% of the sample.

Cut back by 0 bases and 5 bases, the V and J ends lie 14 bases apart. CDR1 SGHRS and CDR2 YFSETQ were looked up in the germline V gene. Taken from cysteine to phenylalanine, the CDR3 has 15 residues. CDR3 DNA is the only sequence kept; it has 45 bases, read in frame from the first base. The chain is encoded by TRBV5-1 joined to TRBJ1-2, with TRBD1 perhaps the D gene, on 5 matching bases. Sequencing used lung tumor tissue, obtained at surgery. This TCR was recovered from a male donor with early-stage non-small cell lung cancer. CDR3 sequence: CASSLARGEDYGYTF. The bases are TGCGCCAGCAGCTTGGCCCGGGGGGAGGATTATGGCTACACCTTC.